This TCR beta chain was documented in a study of T cell responses to AZD1222 COVID-19 vaccine. Study-wide background: Second doses that came at about 4 or about 12 weeks were put together.

Study-level points and caveats: All repertoire sampling was performed exclusively after the peak T cell response.

Comment on this clone: Its target is not known.

CDR3 length equals 13 residues. From germline, CDR1 is LNHNV and CDR2 YYDKDF (reference sequence). The V end was cut by 3 bases, the J end by 1 base, with 6 bases between. Sequencing used immunoSEQ multiplex PCR; TCRdb keeps in-frame clones, though not all of them. This sample has about 99,000 clones, with over 90% found just once. This sample comprised peripheral blood, obtained on day 0 of AZD1222 vaccination. This receptor was identified in an adult in good health. The V call is TRBV15, the J call TRBJ1-1; D uncertain. The CDR3 region has the DNA TGTGCCACCAGCAGGGAGGCGAACACTGAAGCTTTCTTT. Protein product: CATSREANTEAFF.